The rows below give T cell receptor beta chains drawn from one sample of a study of T cell responses to AZD1222 COVID-19 vaccine. Only in-frame clones appear in the TCRdb table, and some are missing; sequencing was by immunoSEQ multiplex PCR. This repertoire shows approximately 170,000 clones, 92% found once; its top ten account for approximately 0.98%. The sample in question was peripheral blood, obtained 28 days after the second AZD1222 dose. The source of these receptors is an adult who received the AZD1222 COVID-19 vaccine. Both conserved end residues are part of each CDR3. Each record gives: J gene, D gene, V gene, clone size, CDR3 protein, CDR3 DNA. A D gene is named only where the DNA matches it firmly. Some rows mark clone size as missing; the rest say once, few, many or name a class of expanded clone.

TRBJ1-5 | . | TRBV27 | . | CATRKGYPSNQPQHF | TGTGCCACCCGCAAGGGGTATCCATCCAATCAGCCCCAGCATTTT
TRBJ1-2 | . | TRBV5-1 | . | CASSLGEGDGYTF | TGCGCCAGCAGCTTGGGGGAGGGTGATGGCTACACCTTC
TRBJ2-7 | . | TRBV2 | . | CAIQMGGTLIEQYF | TGTGCCATTCAAATGGGGGGTACGTTAATAGAGCAGTACTTC
TRBJ1-5 | TRBD1 | TRBV5-6 | . | CASSSGTGTNQPQHF | TGTGCCAGCAGCTCCGGGACAGGGACCAATCAGCCCCAGCATTTT
TRBJ2-5 | . | TRBV3-1/TRBV3-2 | . | CASSQSDETQYF | TGTGCCAGCAGCCAGAGTGACGAGACCCAGTACTTC
TRBJ1-1 | . | TRBV5-4 | . | CASSYGRVTEAFF | TGTGCCAGCAGTTACGGTCGAGTTACTGAAGCTTTCTTT
TRBJ1-4 | . | TRBV19 | . | CASSIAASGNEKLFF | TGTGCCAGTAGTATCGCCGCCAGCGGTAATGAAAAACTGTTTTTT
TRBJ1-2 | . | TRBV6-5 | once | CASSITVGSGYTF | TGTGCCAGCAGTATTACGGTGGGAAGTGGCTACACCTTC
TRBJ1-2 | . | TRBV5-4 | . | CASSFARLRGYTF | TGTGCCAGCAGCTTTGCGCGGTTGAGAGGCTACACCTTC
TRBJ1-2 | . | TRBV6-5 | . | CAVHRAGVYYGYTF | TGTGCCGTCCACCGGGCGGGGGTCTACTATGGCTACACCTTC
TRBJ1-1 | . | TRBV9 | few | CASSAGGTEAFF | TGTGCCAGCAGCGCCGGGGGCACTGAAGCTTTCTTT
TRBJ1-2 | . | TRBV10-3 | once | CAISDGDYYGYTF | TGTGCCATCAGCGACGGGGACTACTATGGCTACACCTTC
TRBJ2-2 | . | TRBV7-3 | . | CASSSQSGAGELFF | TGTGCCAGCAGCTCACAGTCCGGGGCCGGGGAGCTGTTTTTT
TRBJ1-1 | . | TRBV19 | . | CASSMGEGRINTEAFF | TGTGCCAGTAGTATGGGAGAGGGACGCATAAACACTGAAGCTTTCTTT
TRBJ1-5 | . | TRBV2 | . | CASRGSWDQPQHF | TGTGCCAGCAGAGGATCGTGGGATCAGCCCCAGCATTTT
TRBJ1-5 | . | TRBV19 | . | CASSIQLNQPQHF | TGTGCCAGTAGTATACAGCTCAATCAGCCCCAGCATTTT
TRBJ2-7 | TRBD1 | TRBV5-1 | few | CASSWGTGGSYEQYF | TGCGCCAGCAGCTGGGGGACAGGGGGATCCTACGAGCAGTACTTC
TRBJ2-3 | . | TRBV19 | once | CASSMPRDGGRTDTQYF | TGTGCCAGTAGTATGCCGCGAGACGGGGGACGCACAGATACGCAGTATTTT
TRBJ1-1 | . | TRBV5-4 | . | CASSKNTEAFF | TGTGCCAGCAGCAAAAACACTGAAGCTTTCTTT
TRBJ1-6 | TRBD1 | TRBV11-2 | . | CASRSPGGNSPLHF | TGTGCCAGCAGATCGCCAGGGGGGAATTCACCCCTCCACTTT
TRBJ1-5 | . | TRBV19 | . | CASSQQGGSNQPQHF | TGTGCCAGTAGCCAGCAGGGAGGCAGCAATCAGCCCCAGCATTTT
TRBJ2-5 | TRBD2 | TRBV5-1 | . | CASSRLAGSETQYF | TGCGCCAGCAGTAGGCTAGCGGGGTCAGAGACCCAGTACTTC
TRBJ2-1 | . | TRBV7-9 | . | CASRSWDEQFF | TGTGCCAGCCGTTCGTGGGACGAGCAGTTCTTC
TRBJ1-2 | . | TRBV19 | . | CASTVGGSNYGYTF | TGTGCCAGCACCGTCGGGGGGAGTAACTATGGCTACACCTTC
TRBJ2-5 | . | TRBV7-7 | . | CASSLGYQETQYF | TGTGCCAGCAGCCTCGGGTACCAAGAGACCCAGTACTTC
TRBJ1-2 | TRBD1 | TRBV7-9 | once | CASSFAQGYGYTF | TGTGCCAGCAGCTTTGCACAGGGGTATGGCTACACCTTC
TRBJ1-5 | . | TRBV3-1/TRBV3-2 | few | CASSVRSWHQPQHF | TGTGCCAGCAGCGTACGGAGCTGGCATCAGCCCCAGCATTTT
TRBJ1-3 | . | TRBV18 | . | CASPFVGAGNTIYF | TGTGCCAGCCCCTTCGTTGGGGCTGGAAACACCATATATTTT
TRBJ1-1 | . | TRBV7-9 | . | CASSLGAMNTEAFF | TGTGCCAGCAGCTTAGGGGCAATGAACACTGAAGCTTTCTTT
TRBJ2-3 | TRBD2 | TRBV3-1/TRBV3-2 | . | CASSILGRGTDTQYF | TGTGCCAGCAGCATTCTAGGGAGGGGCACAGATACGCAGTATTTT
TRBJ1-6 | . | TRBV12-3/TRBV12-4 | . | CASGQNNSPLHF | TGTGCCAGCGGACAGAATAATTCACCCCTCCACTTT
TRBJ1-1 | . | TRBV7-6 | . | CASSPLQNTEAFF | TGTGCCAGCAGCCCTCTACAGAACACTGAAGCTTTCTTT
TRBJ2-1 | . | TRBV19 | . | CATGYRLSEQFF | TGTGCCACCGGTTACCGGCTCAGTGAGCAGTTCTTC
TRBJ2-1 | TRBD2 | TRBV9 | . | CASSVLAGVKDEQFF | TGTGCCAGCAGCGTACTAGCGGGGGTTAAGGATGAGCAGTTCTTC
TRBJ1-2 | TRBD1 | TRBV19 | once | CASSMGTAYGYTF | TGTGCCAGTAGTATGGGGACAGCCTATGGCTACACCTTC
TRBJ1-5 | . | TRBV5-6 | . | CASSSTGTFNQPQHF | TGTGCCAGCAGCTCCACCGGGACTTTCAATCAGCCCCAGCATTTT
TRBJ2-1 | TRBD2 | TRBV6-5 | . | CASSRAGGQGEQFF | TGTGCCAGCAGTCGCGCGGGGGGGCAGGGTGAGCAGTTCTTC
TRBJ1-3 | . | TRBV4-2 | . | CASSPTRGGNTIYF | TGTGCCAGCAGCCCGACACGGGGTGGAAACACCATATATTTT
TRBJ2-2 | . | TRBV19 | . | CASSSTWDSSTGELFF | TGTGCCAGTAGTTCGACCTGGGACTCCTCCACCGGGGAGCTGTTTTTT
TRBJ1-2 | TRBD1 | TRBV5-8 | . | CASSPGQVNYGYTF | TGTGCCAGCAGCCCCGGACAGGTTAACTATGGCTACACCTTC
TRBJ2-1 | TRBD2 | TRBV9 | once | CASSASGGALSYNEQFF | TGTGCCAGCAGCGCTAGCGGGGGGGCTTTATCCTACAATGAGCAGTTCTTC
TRBJ1-3 | . | TRBV5-4 | few | CASSLLGSGNTIYF | TGTGCCAGCAGCTTGTTGGGTTCTGGAAACACCATATATTTT